Presented here are 8 T cell receptor beta chains from one specimen sequenced in a study of cytomegalovirus exposure and HLA in healthy donors. 60 Vbeta and 13 Jbeta primers were used in PCR. Libraries were prepared by immunoSEQ multiplex PCR; TCRdb keeps only in-frame clonotypes and omits some of them. The sample records about 120,000 clones, over 70% being singletons. The sample was PBMCs. These receptors were obtained from a woman in her fifties or sixties in good health and CMV-seronegative.

This sequence joins TRBV5-6 and TRBJ2-7; TRBD1 is a possible D gene (5 bases). V was pared by 6 bases and J by 3 bases, with 10 bases between. The germline V gene has CDR1 SGHDT and CDR2 YYEEEE. The CDR3 extends over 12 amino acids. The CDR3 loop is CASNRQNYEQYF. The CDR3 DNA reads as TGTGCCAGCAACCGACAGAACTACGAGCAGTACTTC.

This clone appeared a few times. This chain joins TRBV6-6 and TRBJ2-3, with a weak D call TRBD1 (6 bases). Germline CDR1 and CDR2: MNHNY and SVGAGI (reference sequence). The CDR3 is 13 amino acids. V was cut by 3 bases and J by 4 bases, with 8 bases left in between. Here the CDR3 reads CASSYGGPDTQYF. CDR3 coding DNA: TGTGCCAGCAGTTATGGGGGCCCAGATACGCAGTATTTT.

The chain uses TRBV7-9 and TRBJ2-1; 7 bases agree with TRBD2. CDR1 and CDR2 (germline): SEHNR, FQNEAQ (reference sequence). The CDR3 is 16 residues long. With 8 bases clipped from V and 1 base from J, the junction kept 11 bases outside the gene matches. The CDR3 loop reads CASLFEREGSYNEQFF. In DNA, the CDR3 is TGTGCCAGCCTCTTCGAGAGGGAGGGATCCTACAATGAGCAGTTCTTC.

This clone was recorded a few times. V usage is TRBV2 and J usage is TRBJ1-4; TRBD1 is a possible D gene (5 bases). Deletions cut 6 bases from V and 2 bases from J, with 10 bases between. This CDR3 region has 14 residues. Germline V gene data show CDR1 as SNHLY and CDR2 as FYNNEI. The CDR3 spells CASSQGSTNEKLFF. As DNA, the CDR3 is TGTGCCAGCAGCCAGGGATCGACTAATGAAAAACTGTTTTTT.

A word on this clone: The junction differs from germline at one of its ends, possibly a read error. The chain links TRBV7-9 to TRBJ2-2, with 10 bases identical to TRBD2. The CDR3 loop spans 16 amino acids. Germline V lookup: CDR1 SEHNR, CDR2 FQNEAQ (reference sequence). The CDR3 region is CSSSEIAGGNTGELFF. The CDR3 DNA sequence: TGTTCCAGCAGCGAGATAGCGGGAGGGAACACCGGGGAGCTGTTTTTT.

V gene TRBV6-4 combines with J gene TRBJ2-2; D is uncertain. Germline CDR1 reads MRHNA; CDR2 reads SNTAGT. This CDR3 contains 15 residues. Trimming stripped 3 bases from V and 0 bases from J, with 8 bases between. The CDR3 loop reads CASSERSANTGELFF. The CDR3 DNA reads as TGTGCCAGCAGTGAGAGGTCGGCGAACACCGGGGAGCTGTTTTTT.

The chain carries TRBV5-1 and TRBJ2-5; D is ambiguous. The J call may be faulty, since TRBJ2-7 better matches the DNA end. The CDR3 is 14 residues long. Looked up from germline, CDR1 is SGHRS and CDR2 is YFSETQ. The CDR3 protein is CASSLGLEPYEQYF. The CDR3 DNA sequence: TGCGCCAGCAGCTTGGGACTGGAACCCTACGAGCAGTACTTC.

This clone has just one count. The rearrangement links TRBV7-2 to TRBJ2-3; possible D gene TRBD1, 5 bases. Germline V gene lookup returns CDR1 SGHTA and CDR2 FQGNSA. The CDR3 consists of 14 residues. Trimming stripped 5 bases from V and 3 bases from J, with 12 bases between. This CDR3 is CASSPVRGTDTQYF. CDR3 sequence (DNA): TGTGCCAGCAGCCCGGTTAGGGGAACAGATACGCAGTATTTT.